This TCR beta chain was documented in a study of spatial heterogeneity in lung cancer. Study-wide background: In tumor regions TCR transcript counts correlated strongly with a matched bulk RNA-seq T cell module score. Study results and caveats: Estimated coverage of tumor T cells was roughly 7% for alpha and about 13% for beta chains. Higher tumor mutation counts went along with higher counts of expanded intratumoral alpha and beta TCRs.

V was clipped by 2 bases and J by 9 bases, with 11 bases between them. The CDR3 spans 12 residues. Germline CDR1 and CDR2: DFQATT and SNEGSKA (reference sequence). Every cDNA TCR molecule received its own unique molecular identifier. TCRdb re-called the 5' RACE reads through MiXCR, storing one row per CDR3 protein. Among several thousand distinct CDR3 sequences listed, approximately 9% were seen once. The sample's time point: sample taken at primary tumor resection. There were approximately 69 donors, all of them untreated patients with early-stage non-small cell lung cancer. This clonotype was seen repeatedly, ten times or more. What it binds is not known.

This TCR came from a male donor with early-stage non-small cell lung cancer. The input for sequencing was lung tumor tissue, taken at surgery. The chain links TRBV20-1 to TRBJ2-1; a weak D match, TRBD1 (5 bases). The CDR3 DNA reads as TGCAGTGCTAGATCCGACAGCCTTGAGCAGTTCTTC. This gives the protein CSARSDSLEQFF.